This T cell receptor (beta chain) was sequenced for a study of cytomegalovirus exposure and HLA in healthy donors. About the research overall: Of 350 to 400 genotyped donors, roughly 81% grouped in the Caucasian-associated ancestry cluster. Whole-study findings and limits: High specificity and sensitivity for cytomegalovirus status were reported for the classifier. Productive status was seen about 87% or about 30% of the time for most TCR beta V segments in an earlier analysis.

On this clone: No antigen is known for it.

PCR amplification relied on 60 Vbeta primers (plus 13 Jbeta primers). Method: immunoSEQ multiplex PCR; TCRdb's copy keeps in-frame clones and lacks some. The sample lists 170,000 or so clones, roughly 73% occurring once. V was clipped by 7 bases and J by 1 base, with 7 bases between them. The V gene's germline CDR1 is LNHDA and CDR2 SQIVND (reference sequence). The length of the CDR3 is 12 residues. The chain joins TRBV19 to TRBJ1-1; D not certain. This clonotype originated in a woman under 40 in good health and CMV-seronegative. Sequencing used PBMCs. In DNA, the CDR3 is TGTGCCAGTACCCAGCGGAACACTGAAGCTTTCTTT. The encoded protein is CASTQRNTEAFF.